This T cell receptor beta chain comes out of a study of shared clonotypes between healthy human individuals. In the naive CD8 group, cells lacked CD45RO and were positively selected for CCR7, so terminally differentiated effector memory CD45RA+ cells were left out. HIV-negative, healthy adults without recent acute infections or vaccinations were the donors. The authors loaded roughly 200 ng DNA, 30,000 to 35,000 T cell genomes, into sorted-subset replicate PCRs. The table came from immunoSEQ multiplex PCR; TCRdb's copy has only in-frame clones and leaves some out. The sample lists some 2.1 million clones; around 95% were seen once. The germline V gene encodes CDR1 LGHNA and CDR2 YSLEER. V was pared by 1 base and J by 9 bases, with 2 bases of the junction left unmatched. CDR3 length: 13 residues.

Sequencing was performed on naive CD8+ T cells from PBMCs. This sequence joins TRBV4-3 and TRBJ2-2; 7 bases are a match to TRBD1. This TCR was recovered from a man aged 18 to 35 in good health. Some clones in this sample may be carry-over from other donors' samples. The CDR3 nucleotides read TGCGCCAGCAGCCAAGTAGGGGGCAGGGAGCTGTTTTTT. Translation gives CASSQVGGRELFF.